This T cell receptor beta chain comes out of a study of T cell responses to AZD1222 COVID-19 vaccine. Whole-study results and caveats: Donors skewed white British and female; clonal diversity was possibly underestimated. Following two doses of AZD1222, Spike-specific TCR breadth and depth rose.

The CDR3 spans 15 residues. V lost 3 bases, J lost 2 bases, and 3 bases stayed unmatched. In germline, CDR1 is MNHNY, CDR2 SVGAGI (reference sequence). Assay used: immunoSEQ multiplex PCR; TCRdb lists only in-frame clones, some missing. The sample lists 150,000 to 200,000 clones, 90% to 95% seen once, with approximately 0.97% in the top ten. About this clone: Its cognate antigen is unknown.

Material: peripheral blood, obtained on day 0 of AZD1222 vaccination. The rearrangement uses TRBV6-6 and TRBJ1-3; 8 bases match TRBD1. The receptor's source is an adult in good health. CDR3 nucleotides: TGTGCCAGCAGTTATCAGGGGGCGCCTGGAAACACCATATATTTT. Amino acid sequence: CASSYQGAPGNTIYF.